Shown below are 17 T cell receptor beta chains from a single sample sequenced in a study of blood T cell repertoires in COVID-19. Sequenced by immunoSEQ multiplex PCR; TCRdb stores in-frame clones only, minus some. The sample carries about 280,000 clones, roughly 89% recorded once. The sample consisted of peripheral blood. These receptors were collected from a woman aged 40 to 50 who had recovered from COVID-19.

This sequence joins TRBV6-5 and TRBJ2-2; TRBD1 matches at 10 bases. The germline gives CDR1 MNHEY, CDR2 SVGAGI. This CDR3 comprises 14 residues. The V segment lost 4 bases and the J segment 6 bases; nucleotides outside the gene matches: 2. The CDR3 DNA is TGTGCCAGCAGTTCCGGGACAGGGGCCGGGGAGCTGTTTTTT. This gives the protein CASSSGTGAGELFF.

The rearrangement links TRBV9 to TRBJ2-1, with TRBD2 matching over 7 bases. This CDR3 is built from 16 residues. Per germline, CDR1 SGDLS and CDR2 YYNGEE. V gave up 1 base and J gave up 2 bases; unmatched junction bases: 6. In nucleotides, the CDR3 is TGTGCCAGCAGCGTACGGACGGGAGGACCCTACAATGAGCAGTTCTTC. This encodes CASSVRTGGPYNEQFF. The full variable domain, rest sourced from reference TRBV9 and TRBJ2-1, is DSGVTQTPKHLITATGQRVTLRCSPRSGDLSVYWYQQSLDQGLQFLIQYYNGEERAKGNILERFSAQQFPDLHSELNLSSLELGDSALYFCASSVRTGGPYNEQFFGPGTRLTVL.

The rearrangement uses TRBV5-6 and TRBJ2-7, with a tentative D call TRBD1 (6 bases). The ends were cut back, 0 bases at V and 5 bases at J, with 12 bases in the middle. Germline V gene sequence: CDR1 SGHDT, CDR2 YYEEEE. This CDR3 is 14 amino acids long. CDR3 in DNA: TGTGCCAGCAGCTTGGCGCCAGGGGATAACGAGCAGTACTTC. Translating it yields CASSLAPGDNEQYF.

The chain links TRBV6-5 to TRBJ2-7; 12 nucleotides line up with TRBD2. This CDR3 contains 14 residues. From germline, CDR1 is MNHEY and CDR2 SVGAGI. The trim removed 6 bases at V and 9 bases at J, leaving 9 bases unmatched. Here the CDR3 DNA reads TGTGCCAGCAGCGGACTAGCGGGGCTTTTGGGGCAGTACTTC. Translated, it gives CASSGLAGLLGQYF.

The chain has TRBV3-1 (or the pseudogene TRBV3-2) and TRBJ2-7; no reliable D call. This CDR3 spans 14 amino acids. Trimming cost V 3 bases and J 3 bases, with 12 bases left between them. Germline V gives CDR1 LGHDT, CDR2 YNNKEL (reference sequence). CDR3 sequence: CASSQGRSIYEQYF. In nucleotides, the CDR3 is TGTGCCAGCAGCCAGGGCAGATCAATCTACGAGCAGTACTTC.

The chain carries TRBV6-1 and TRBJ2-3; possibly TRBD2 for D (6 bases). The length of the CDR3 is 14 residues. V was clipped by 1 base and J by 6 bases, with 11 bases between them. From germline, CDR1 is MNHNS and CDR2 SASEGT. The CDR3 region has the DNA TGTGCCAGCAGTGAAGGCCAGCGGGTCGATACGCAGTATTTT. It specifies CASSEGQRVDTQYF.

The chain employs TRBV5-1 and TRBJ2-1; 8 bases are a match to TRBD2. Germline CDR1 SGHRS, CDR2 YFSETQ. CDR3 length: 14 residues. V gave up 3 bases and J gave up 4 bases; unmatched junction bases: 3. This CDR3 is CASSSGLEYNEQFF. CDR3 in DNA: TGCGCCAGCAGCTCGGGACTAGAGTACAATGAGCAGTTCTTC.

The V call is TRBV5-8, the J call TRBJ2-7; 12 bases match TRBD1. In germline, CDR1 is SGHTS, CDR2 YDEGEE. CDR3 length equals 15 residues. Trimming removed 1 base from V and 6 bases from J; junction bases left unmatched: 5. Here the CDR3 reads CASSLFGDRGLEQYF. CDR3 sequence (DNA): TGTGCCAGCAGCTTGTTTGGGGACAGGGGGCTCGAGCAGTACTTC.

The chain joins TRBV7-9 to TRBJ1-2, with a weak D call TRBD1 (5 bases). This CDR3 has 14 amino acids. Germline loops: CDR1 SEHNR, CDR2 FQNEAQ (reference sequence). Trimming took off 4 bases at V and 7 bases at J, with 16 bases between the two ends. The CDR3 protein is CASSWGEGRGGYTF. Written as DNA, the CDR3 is TGTGCCAGCAGCTGGGGGGAAGGACGTGGTGGCTACACCTTC.

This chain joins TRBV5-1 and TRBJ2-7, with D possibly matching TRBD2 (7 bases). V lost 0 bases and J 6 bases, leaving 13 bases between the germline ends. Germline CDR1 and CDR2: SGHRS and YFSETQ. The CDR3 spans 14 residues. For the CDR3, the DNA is TGCGCCAGCAGCTTGGAGCAGGGAGGGGGCGAGCAGTACTTC. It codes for CASSLEQGGGEQYF. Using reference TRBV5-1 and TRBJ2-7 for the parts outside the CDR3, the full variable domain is KAGVTQTPRYLIKTRGQQVTLSCSPISGHRSVSWYQQTPGQGLQFLFEYFSETQRNKGNFPGRFSGRQFSNSRSEMNVSTLELGDSALYLCASSLEQGGGEQYFGPGTRLTVT.

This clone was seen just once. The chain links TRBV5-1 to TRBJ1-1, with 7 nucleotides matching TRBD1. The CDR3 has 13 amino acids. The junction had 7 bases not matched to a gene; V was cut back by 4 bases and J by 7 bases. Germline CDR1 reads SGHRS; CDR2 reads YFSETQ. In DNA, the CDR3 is TGCGCCAGCAGCCCTACAGGGGTCCTTGAAGCTTTCTTT. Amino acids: CASSPTGVLEAFF.

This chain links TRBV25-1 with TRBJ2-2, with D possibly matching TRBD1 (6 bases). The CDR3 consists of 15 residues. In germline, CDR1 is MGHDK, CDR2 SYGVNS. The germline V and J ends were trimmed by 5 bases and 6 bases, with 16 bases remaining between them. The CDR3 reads CASSRAGDQSGELFF. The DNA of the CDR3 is TGTGCCAGCAGTAGGGCAGGGGATCAATCCGGGGAGCTGTTTTTT.

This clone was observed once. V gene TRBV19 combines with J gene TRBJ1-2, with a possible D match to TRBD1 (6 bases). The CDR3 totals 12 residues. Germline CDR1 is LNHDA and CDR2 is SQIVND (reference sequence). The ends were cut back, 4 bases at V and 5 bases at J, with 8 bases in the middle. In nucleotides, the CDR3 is TGTGCCAGTAGTACCCAGGGGTATGGCTACACCTTC. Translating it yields CASSTQGYGYTF.

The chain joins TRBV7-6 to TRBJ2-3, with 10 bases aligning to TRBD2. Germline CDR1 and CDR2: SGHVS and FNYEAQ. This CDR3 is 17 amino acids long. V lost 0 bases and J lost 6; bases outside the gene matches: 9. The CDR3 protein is CASSLATAAGGQDTQYF. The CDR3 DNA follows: TGTGCCAGCAGCTTAGCGACTGCAGCGGGAGGGCAGGATACGCAGTATTTT.

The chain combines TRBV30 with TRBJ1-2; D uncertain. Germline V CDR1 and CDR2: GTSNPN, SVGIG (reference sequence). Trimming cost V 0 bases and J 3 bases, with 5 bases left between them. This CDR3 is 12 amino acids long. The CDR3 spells CAWSVRDYGYTF. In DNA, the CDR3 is TGTGCCTGGAGTGTACGGGACTATGGCTACACCTTC.

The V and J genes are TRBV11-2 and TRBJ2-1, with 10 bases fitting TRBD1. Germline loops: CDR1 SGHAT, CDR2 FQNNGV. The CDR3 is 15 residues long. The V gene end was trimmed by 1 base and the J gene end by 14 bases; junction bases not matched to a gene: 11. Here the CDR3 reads CASSLVGRGDRGEFF. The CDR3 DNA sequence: TGTGCCAGCAGCTTAGTGGGTCGTGGGGACAGGGGAGAGTTCTTC.

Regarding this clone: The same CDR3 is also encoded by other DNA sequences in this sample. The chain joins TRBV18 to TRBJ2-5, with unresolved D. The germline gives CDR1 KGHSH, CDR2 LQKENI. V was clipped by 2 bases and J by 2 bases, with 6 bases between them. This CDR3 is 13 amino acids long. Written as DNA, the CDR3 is TGTGCCAGCTCACCAGGGCAGCAAGAGACCCAGTACTTC. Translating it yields CASSPGQQETQYF.